The 8 T cell receptor beta chains in this list originate from one sample, sequenced in a study of T cells in localized non-small cell lung cancer. Clones were sequenced by immunoSEQ multiplex PCR, and TCRdb holds only the in-frame ones, with some missing. In the table there are 130,000 or so clones, around 89% of which are singletons. Sequencing used peripheral blood, obtained before any cancer treatment. Every receptor here comes from an older female donor with stage I lung adenocarcinoma.

The chain couples TRBV30 to TRBJ1-3; D possibly corresponds to TRBD1 (5 bases). Germline V gene data show CDR1 as GTSNPN and CDR2 as SVGIG (reference sequence). V dropped 1 base and J dropped 4 bases, with 14 bases sitting between them. The CDR3 has 15 amino acids. The CDR3 region has the DNA TGTGCCTGGAGTGGAAGTTCAGGGTTCGGAAACACCATATATTTT. Protein: CAWSGSSGFGNTIYF.

The CDR3 reads CASSAEGGGLTGELFF. CDR3 in DNA: TGTGCCAGCAGCGCCGAGGGGGGAGGGCTCACCGGGGAGCTGTTTTTT. The J gene is TRBJ2-2, the V gene TRBV9; the D gene is possibly TRBD2 (7 bases). Looked up from germline, CDR1 is SGDLS and CDR2 is YYNGEE. Trimming pared 3 bases from V and 4 bases from J, leaving 16 bases between. The CDR3 totals 16 residues.

J is TRBJ2-7 and V is TRBV19, with D hard to call. Germline V gene lookup returns CDR1 LNHDA and CDR2 SQIVND (reference sequence). The V gene lost 4 bases and the J gene lost 3 bases, with 10 bases spanning the gap. CDR3 size: 13 residues. In nucleotides, the CDR3 is TGTGCCAGTAGTAGGGGTTGGGGCTACGAGCAGTACTTC. Translated, it gives CASSRGWGYEQYF.

The chain links TRBV19 to TRBJ2-7; 8 bases line up with TRBD2. J was trimmed by 1 base and V by 5 bases; bases with no gene match: 10. The CDR3 covers 16 residues. The germline gives CDR1 LNHDA, CDR2 SQIVND (reference sequence). This CDR3 reads CASSAYKAGESYEQYF. CDR3 bases: TGTGCCAGTAGTGCTTACAAAGCGGGAGAATCCTACGAGCAGTACTTC. The full variable domain, with the rest looked up from reference TRBV19 and TRBJ2-7, is DGGITQSPKYLFRKEGQNVTLSCEQNLNHDAMYWYRQDPGQGLRLIYYSQIVNDFQKGDIAEGYSVSREKKESFPLTVTSAQKNPTAFYLCASSAYKAGESYEQYFGPGTRLTVT.

The rearrangement uses TRBV29-1 and TRBJ1-4; 7 bases are shared with TRBD1. This CDR3 contains 12 residues. From germline, CDR1 is SQVTM and CDR2 ANQGSEA. The V and J ends lost 7 bases and 6 bases, in that order; junction bases with no gene match: 5. The CDR3 sequence is CSAEGAYEKLFF. The CDR3 region has the DNA TGCAGCGCTGAGGGGGCGTATGAAAAACTGTTTTTT.

This clone was detected once. The chain combines TRBV5-1 with TRBJ2-2; 11 nucleotides align to TRBD2. The CDR3 is 15 amino acids. V lost 4 bases to trimming and J lost 6 bases; unmatched junction nucleotides: 5. CDR1 SGHRS and CDR2 YFSETQ come from the germline V gene. The CDR3 nucleotides are TGCGCCAGCAGCATTACTAGCGGGAGTTCCGGGGAGCTGTTTTTT. This gives the protein CASSITSGSSGELFF.

V gene TRBV19 combines with J gene TRBJ1-2; TRBD1 matches at 7 bases. The CDR3 contains 14 residues. CDR1 LNHDA and CDR2 SQIVND come from the germline V gene (reference sequence). V shed 6 bases and J 3 bases; nucleotides not matched to a gene: 7. The CDR3 DNA reads as TGTGCCAGTAGCCCCGGGGGGACAGACTATGGCTACACCTTC. Amino acid sequence: CASSPGGTDYGYTF.

In its sample, this clone was seen a few times. V and J are TRBV30 and TRBJ1-5; D gene uncertain. Germline CDR1 GTSNPN, CDR2 SVGIG (reference sequence). CDR3 length: 14 residues. V gave up 7 bases and J gave up 1 base, with 14 bases separating them. Here the CDR3 DNA reads TGTGCCTTCCAACATGTGGCGAGCAATCAGCCCCAGCATTTT. It yields the protein CAFQHVASNQPQHF.